Described below is a single T cell receptor (beta chain) sequence and its context. The antigen remains unidentified. The treatment: 15 to 20 received Ad26.COV2.S at low or high dose, single or two shots; 5 received placebo; per-sample allocation not given. Specimen acquisition occurred on day 63 following the initial vaccine or placebo injection. The data originate from a study of Ad26.COV2.S vaccination and SARS-CoV-2 variants. Overall study: This donor came from the COV1001 trial of Ad26.COV2.S.

General study results and limits: People who got the vaccine had more spike-specific TCR breadth than people who got placebo.

Measured with immunoSEQ multiplex PCR; TCRdb has only the in-frame clones, and not every one. Counted here are hundreds of thousands of clones, 80% to 90% occurring once; the ten biggest clones make up approximately 1.5%. V dropped 0 bases and J dropped 7; count of bases not matched to a gene: 8. CDR3 size: 15 residues. Germline V gene lookup returns CDR1 SGHAT and CDR2 FQNNGV. The sequence was obtained from a person between 18 and 65 years old who received the Ad26.COV2.S COVID-19 vaccine or a placebo. The material sequenced was peripheral blood, taken in a trial of Ad26.COV2.S vaccine versus placebo. The chain recombines TRBV11-2 with TRBJ2-5; 7 bases map to TRBD2. CDR3 region: CASSLESLAALTQYF. Written as DNA, the CDR3 is TGTGCCAGCAGCTTAGAGTCGCTAGCGGCCTTGACCCAGTACTTC.